This T cell receptor beta chain was sequenced in a study of regulatory T cells in long-lasting Graves disease. Across the whole study: Antithyroid drug exposure in newly diagnosed Graves' patients had lasted under 3 months.

Stated time point: newly diagnosed GD, antithyroid drugs for less than 3 months. PBMCs provided the RNA from which the TCR library was made. This CDR3 is 14 amino acids long. Germline CDR1 reads MDHEN; CDR2 reads SYDVKM. The V gene end was trimmed by 6 bases and the J gene end by 6 bases; junction bases not matched to a gene: 8. The authors built TCR beta libraries using iRepertoire HTBI primers and Arm-PCR of CDR3 regions. TCRdb re-derived calls from the multiplex PCR reads in MiXCR, one entry per CDR3 protein. The sample has hundreds of thousands of distinct CDR3 sequences; about 16% are singletons. This clonotype was found many times. These data were likewise used in another study, on T cells in Graves' hyperthyroidism and ophthalmopathy. That investigation notes: Prediction of ophthalmopathy progression came a median approximately 6.6 months pre-onset.

Specimen: peripheral blood mononuclear cells (PBMCs), collected at new diagnosis, from a patient treated with antithyroid drugs. V usage is TRBV28 and J usage is TRBJ2-7, with 10 bases matching TRBD2. The origin of this receptor is a woman aged 40-60 years with Graves disease. The CDR3 DNA reads as TGTGCCAGCAGGCAGCGGGGGGGCAATTTCGAGCAGTACTTC. Amino acids: CASRQRGGNFEQYF.